The 19 T cell receptor beta chains listed next were all sequenced from one sample in a study of T cell repertoires in cytomegalovirus infection. Via MiXCR, TCRdb re-called the reads, giving one row per CDR3 protein. This sample yields roughly 310,000 distinct CDR3 sequences, of which roughly 15% are seen a single time; about 12% belongs to the top ten. The sequenced sample consisted of PBMCs. The receptor set was obtained from a human donor in good health (CMV status not recorded). Some clones in this sample may be carry-over from other donors' samples.

This chain joins TRBV18 and TRBJ2-5, with unresolved D. V was cut by 1 base and J by 5 bases, with 11 bases left in between. Germline V CDR1 and CDR2: KGHSH, LQKENI. The CDR3 is 14 residues long. CDR3 DNA: TGTGCCAGCTCACCACTTGACTGGCAGGAGACCCAGTACTTC. It translates to CASSPLDWQETQYF.

This clonotype was recorded many times. The chain employs TRBV7-9 and TRBJ2-5; no firm D call. Germline CDR1 SEHNR, CDR2 FQNEAQ (reference sequence). The CDR3 sequence is 13 residues long. Trimming stripped 3 bases from V and 6 bases from J, with 11 bases between. The CDR3 is CASSLGNRKTQYF. Here the CDR3 DNA reads TGTGCCAGCAGCTTGGGGAATCGGAAGACCCAGTACTTC.

V and J are TRBV4-2 and TRBJ2-4; D is possibly TRBD2 (7 bases). Germline CDR1 and CDR2: LGHNA and YNFKEQ. There are 16 residues in the CDR3. V lost 2 bases and J lost 7, with 18 bases in between. The CDR3 here is CASSQKVEGGRNIQYF. CDR3 in DNA: TGTGCCAGCAGCCAAAAAGTAGAGGGGGGGAGGAACATTCAGTACTTC.

There are many counts of this clonotype. The J gene is TRBJ2-5, the V gene TRBV7-8; D perhaps matches TRBD1 (6 bases). The CDR3 runs to 14 residues. V was cut by 3 bases and J by 5 bases, with 13 bases left in between. CDR1 SGHVS and CDR2 FQNEAQ come from the germline V gene. DNA for the CDR3: TGTGCCAGCAGCTTTGACAGGCGGAGGGAGACCCAGTACTTC. This translates into CASSFDRRRETQYF.

This clonotype was seen ten or more times. This chain connects TRBV7-9 to TRBJ2-7; D possibly corresponds to TRBD1 (5 bases). Trimming pared 3 bases from V and 4 bases from J, leaving 10 bases between. Per germline, CDR1 SEHNR and CDR2 FQNEAQ (reference sequence). CDR3 size: 13 residues. The CDR3 sequence: CASSFAQGYEQYF. The CDR3 DNA sequence: TGTGCCAGCAGCTTTGCTCAGGGTTACGAGCAGTACTTC.

The V and J genes are TRBV12-3 or TRBV12-4 and TRBJ1-3; TRBD1 agrees at 7 bases. V lost 6 bases, J lost 0 bases, and 8 bases stayed unmatched. The CDR3 has 16 residues. This CDR3 is CASRRRQGYSGNTIYF. DNA for the CDR3: TGTGCCAGCAGAAGACGACAGGGCTACTCTGGAAACACCATATATTTT.

Many counts were recorded for this clonotype. The chain recombines TRBV7-2 with TRBJ2-7, with 8 nucleotides matching TRBD1. This CDR3 is built from 14 residues. Losses at the gene ends were 6 bases for V and 4 bases for J; bases not matched to a gene: 8. Germline assignment: CDR1 SGHTA and CDR2 FQGNSA. CDR3 bases: TGTGCCAGCAGATTTACGACAGGGGAGTACGAGCAGTACTTC. Translated, it gives CASRFTTGEYEQYF.

This clonotype was counted between two and nine times. The chain links TRBV6-6 to TRBJ1-5, with D unresolved. V dropped 5 bases and J dropped 7 bases, with 18 bases sitting between them. The germline V gene has CDR1 MNHNY and CDR2 SVGAGI (reference sequence). The CDR3 is made up of 15 amino acids. The CDR3 sequence: CASSGSSRQAQPQHF. CDR3 in DNA: TGTGCCAGCAGTGGGTCTTCCCGGCAAGCCCAGCCCCAGCATTTT.

DNA of the CDR3: TGCAGTGCTCGCAACGCGGGGGGTTGGAATCAGCCCCAGCATTTT. It translates to CSARNAGGWNQPQHF. The chain is built from TRBV20-1 and TRBJ1-5; D possibly corresponds to TRBD1 (5 bases). CDR1 is DFQATT, CDR2 SNEGSKA, per germline (reference sequence). The CDR3 contains 15 residues. V was pared by 5 bases and J by 4 bases, with 18 bases between.

This chain joins TRBV7-9 and TRBJ2-7; 7 nucleotides match TRBD2. V lost 4 bases to trimming and J lost 4 bases; unmatched junction nucleotides: 4. Germline V CDR1 and CDR2: SEHNR, FQNEAQ (reference sequence). There are 13 residues in the CDR3. CDR3 nucleotide sequence: TGTGCCAGCAGCTCGACAGCGGGATACGAGCAGTACTTC. It specifies CASSSTAGYEQYF. The full variable domain, with the rest looked up from reference TRBV7-9 and TRBJ2-7, is DTGVSQNPRHKITKRGQNVTFRCDPISEHNRLYWYRQTLGQGPEFLTYFQNEAQLEKSRLLSDRFSAERPKGSFSTLEIQRTEQGDSAMYLCASSSTAGYEQYFGPGTRLTVT.

In regard to this clonotype: Since the CDR3 does not end with the conserved phenylalanine or tryptophan, this likely comes from a read error. The chain recombines TRBV6-2 or TRBV6-3 with TRBJ2-2; the D gene is possibly TRBD2 (6 bases). The CDR3 runs 15 residues. The V end lost 5 bases, the J end lost 5 bases, and 15 bases lay between the germline ends. Germline-derived CDR1 and CDR2 are MNHEY and SVGEGT. CDR3 DNA: TGTGCCAGCAGTGAGAGGAGGGGAAGGACCGGGGAGCTGTTTCTT. Translation: CASSERRGRTGELFL.

This clonotype was counted many times. The chain employs TRBV7-2 and TRBJ1-6; 8 nucleotides agree with TRBD1. This CDR3 contains 16 residues. The V and J ends lost 5 bases and 10 bases, in that order; junction bases with no gene match: 13. Germline CDR1 and CDR2: SGHTA and FQGNSA. The DNA of the CDR3 is TGTGCCAGCAGCACGACACCGGGACAGGCTCGATCACCCCTCCACTTT. Translated, it gives CASSTTPGQARSPLHF.

The chain couples TRBV20-1 to TRBJ2-5, with 7 bases fitting TRBD2. Trimming took 2 bases from V and 2 from J; bases not matched to a gene: 11. The CDR3 sequence is 16 residues long. CDR1 is DFQATT and CDR2 is SNEGSKA in the germline V gene (reference sequence). Here the CDR3 reads CSARSKTSCRQETQYF. CDR3 bases: TGCAGTGCTAGATCCAAGACTAGCTGTAGGCAAGAGACCCAGTACTTC.

The chain has TRBV7-9 and TRBJ2-3, with D possibly called TRBD1 or TRBD2 (5 bases each). Germline CDR1 is SEHNR and CDR2 is FQNEAQ (reference sequence). Trimming cost V 2 bases and J 1 base, with 13 bases left between them. This CDR3 has 16 residues. This CDR3 reads CASSLLGTTGTDTQYF. Here the CDR3 DNA reads TGTGCCAGCAGCTTACTAGGGACCACCGGCACAGATACGCAGTATTTT.

At least ten counts were recorded for this clonotype. The gene calls are TRBV7-2 and TRBJ2-7, with 9 bases matching TRBD2. CDR1 and CDR2 from the germline V gene are SGHTA and FQGNSA. Trimming took 1 base from V and 2 from J; bases not matched to a gene: 3. The CDR3 is made up of 15 amino acids. In nucleotides, the CDR3 is TGTGCCAGCAGCTTAGATAGCGGGGGTGCCTACGAGCAGTACTTC. This sequence encodes CASSLDSGGAYEQYF.

This clonotype was seen at least ten times. The chain uses TRBV7-9 and TRBJ2-7; D gene uncertain. The CDR3 length is 14 residues. Germline loops: CDR1 SEHNR, CDR2 FQNEAQ (reference sequence). V was pared by 1 base and J by 3 bases, with 10 bases between. CDR3 loop: CASSLVGSDYEQYF. Written as DNA, the CDR3 is TGTGCCAGCAGCTTAGTGGGCTCCGACTACGAGCAGTACTTC.

This clonotype turned up a few times. The V and J genes are TRBV6-1 and TRBJ2-2; possibly TRBD2 for D (5 bases). V was shortened by 5 bases and J by 5 bases, with 18 bases between the two germline ends. Germline-derived CDR1 and CDR2 are MNHNS and SASEGT. The CDR3 length is 16 residues. The CDR3 loop reads CASSTQLDSTTGELFF. The CDR3 coding sequence is TGTGCCAGCAGTACTCAACTGGACTCCACGACCGGGGAGCTGTTTTTT.

This clonotype was recorded a few times. The J gene is TRBJ1-4, the V gene TRBV7-2; weak D call: TRBD1 (5 bases). The V and J ends lost 1 base and 1 base respectively, with 13 bases between them. The germline CDR1 and CDR2 sequences are SGHTA and FQGNSA. The CDR3 is 17 residues long. CDR3 sequence reads: CASSLDGRGRTNEKLFF. In nucleotides, the CDR3 is TGTGCCAGCAGCTTAGATGGCCGGGGGAGAACTAATGAAAAACTGTTTTTT. The full variable domain, in which reference TRBV7-2 and TRBJ1-4 provide the parts outside the CDR3, is GAGVSQSPSNKVTEKGKDVELRCDPISGHTALYWYRQSLGQGLEFLIYFQGNSAPDKSGLPSDRFSAERTGGSVSTLTIQRTQQEDSAVYLCASSLDGRGRTNEKLFFGSGTQLSVL.

The V gene is TRBV6-2 or TRBV6-3, the J gene TRBJ2-3; a possible D gene is TRBD1 (5 bases). The CDR3 is made up of 14 amino acids. The V end lost 9 bases, the J end lost 5 bases, and 18 bases lay between the germline ends. CDR1 is MNHEY, CDR2 SVGEGT, per germline. CDR3 protein: CASRTSGMGDTQYF. Here the CDR3 DNA reads TGTGCCAGTCGGACGTCAGGGATGGGAGATACGCAGTATTTT.